These 14 T cell receptor beta chains share one sample of origin, sequenced in a study of cytomegalovirus exposure and HLA in healthy donors. Vbeta (60) and Jbeta (13) primers were used in the PCR. The repertoire was sequenced with immunoSEQ multiplex PCR; TCRdb's copy has only in-frame clones and lacks some. The sample has around 140,000 clones; 8.9% are singletons. The sequencing input was PBMCs. The receptors were sampled from a woman between 40 and 50 years old in good health and CMV-seropositive.

This clone was found a few times. The chain employs TRBV7-9 and TRBJ1-2, with D possibly TRBD1 on 5 matching bases. CDR1 SEHNR and CDR2 FQNEAQ come from the germline V gene (reference sequence). Trimming left V 5 bases short and J 8 bases short, with 12 bases between. The CDR3 contains 12 residues. The CDR3 sequence: CASSPTRGGYTF. For the CDR3, the DNA is TGTGCCAGCAGCCCCACGCGGGGGGGCTACACCTTC.

V gene TRBV6-5 combines with J gene TRBJ2-3; no clear D. Trimming shortened V by 0 bases and J by 5 bases, and 6 bases separated the two germline ends. The CDR3 is 13 residues long. Germline V lookup: CDR1 MNHEY, CDR2 SVGAGI. The CDR3 region is CASSYSVGDTQYF. The CDR3 bases are TGTGCCAGCAGTTACTCGGTCGGAGATACGCAGTATTTT.

In this sample, this clone turned up a few times. The same CDR3 is also encoded by other DNA sequences in this sample. This chain connects TRBV9 to TRBJ1-5; D gene uncertain. This CDR3 spans 15 amino acids. V gave up 0 bases and J gave up 0 bases, with 7 bases separating them. Germline CDR1 SGDLS, CDR2 YYNGEE. The CDR3: CASSVDGYSNQPQHF. The DNA of the CDR3 is TGTGCCAGCAGCGTAGACGGTTATAGCAATCAGCCCCAGCATTTT.

The chain has TRBV7-9 and TRBJ2-7; D is perhaps TRBD1 (6 bases). CDR3 length: 14 amino acids. Germline V gene sequence: CDR1 SEHNR, CDR2 FQNEAQ (reference sequence). The ends were cut back, 4 bases at V and 2 bases at J, with 12 bases in the middle. As DNA, the CDR3 is TGTGCCAGCAGCTCGACAGGAGCAGCCTACGAGCAGTACTTC. It translates to CASSSTGAAYEQYF.

The chain uses TRBV9 and TRBJ1-4, with TRBD1 as a possible D gene (6 bases). Trimming shortened V by 0 bases and J by 4 bases, and 7 bases separated the two germline ends. The CDR3 loop spans 14 amino acids. The germline CDR1 and CDR2 sequences are SGDLS and YYNGEE. The CDR3 sequence: CASSVGQDNEKLFF. The CDR3 DNA reads as TGTGCCAGCAGCGTAGGACAGGATAATGAAAAACTGTTTTTT.

The rearrangement uses TRBV6-5 and TRBJ2-5, with D perhaps TRBD1 (7 bases). Per germline, CDR1 MNHEY and CDR2 SVGAGI. The germline V and J ends were trimmed by 5 bases and 5 bases, with 15 bases remaining between them. CDR3 length: 14 amino acids. The CDR3 sequence is CASSITGAGETQYF. The CDR3 nucleotides read TGTGCCAGCAGTATAACAGGGGCGGGGGAGACCCAGTACTTC.

This clone appeared a few times. The rearrangement joins TRBV19 to TRBJ2-2; 9 bases agree with TRBD1. This CDR3 spans 15 amino acids. The J segment lost 6 bases and the V segment lost 6 bases, leaving 8 bases of the junction unmatched. From germline, CDR1 is LNHDA and CDR2 SQIVND (reference sequence). In DNA, the CDR3 is TGTGCCAGTAGACCCGGGACAGGGTATTCCGGGGAGCTGTTTTTT. Amino acids: CASRPGTGYSGELFF.

This clone was counted only a few times. This CDR3 is also generated by other DNA sequences in the sample. The J gene is TRBJ2-7, the V gene TRBV7-2; the D gene is possibly TRBD1 (5 bases). Per germline, CDR1 SGHTA and CDR2 FQGNSA. The CDR3 has 13 amino acids. V was trimmed by 3 bases and J by 3 bases, leaving 9 bases between them. As DNA, the CDR3 is TGTGCCAGCAGCTTTGGACAAAGCTACGAGCAGTACTTC. Its protein product is CASSFGQSYEQYF.

The chain links TRBV7-9 to TRBJ1-3, with D perhaps TRBD1 (5 bases). V lost 6 bases and J lost 2, with 14 bases in between. This CDR3 has 15 residues. CDR1 SEHNR and CDR2 FQNEAQ come from the germline V gene (reference sequence). CDR3 DNA sequence: TGTGCCAGCAGAAGTCCCGGGGGAGCTGGAAACACCATATATTTT. This gives the protein CASRSPGGAGNTIYF.

This chain links TRBV27 with TRBJ2-1; the match to TRBD2 covers 9 bases. Losses at the gene ends were 5 bases for V and 4 bases for J; bases not matched to a gene: 6. CDR1 and CDR2 from the germline V gene are MNHEY and SMNVEV (reference sequence). CDR3 length: 15 amino acids. CDR3 DNA sequence: TGTGCCAGCAGTCTCAGCGGGGGGATTTACAATGAGCAGTTCTTC. Residues: CASSLSGGIYNEQFF.

This clone was found a few times. This chain connects TRBV4-3 to TRBJ1-2; 8 bases align to TRBD1. V lost 0 bases and J lost 8; bases outside the gene matches: 5. This CDR3 has 14 residues. Germline assignment: CDR1 LGHNA and CDR2 YSLEER. CDR3 loop: CASSQDPDREGYTF. The CDR3 DNA reads TGCGCCAGCAGCCAAGATCCGGACAGGGAAGGCTACACCTTC.

This clone was observed a handful of times. The CDR3 DNA reads TGTGCCAGCAACTCTCAAAGGGGGCGAGAGACCCAGTACTTC. Translated, it gives CASNSQRGRETQYF. V and J are TRBV6-1 and TRBJ2-5; 7 positions agree with TRBD1. The V segment lost 7 bases and the J segment 4 bases; nucleotides outside the gene matches: 9. This CDR3 contains 14 residues. CDR1 is MNHNS and CDR2 is SASEGT in the germline V gene.

This clone occurred a few times. V and J are TRBV19 and TRBJ2-7; the D gene is possibly TRBD1 (6 bases). Trimming pared 1 base from V and 0 bases from J, leaving 16 bases between. The CDR3 has 17 amino acids. Germline CDR1 and CDR2: LNHDA and SQIVND (reference sequence). This chain's CDR3 is CASSIGWPDSSSYEQYF. CDR3 DNA: TGTGCCAGTAGTATAGGTTGGCCGGACAGTAGCTCCTACGAGCAGTACTTC.

On this clone itself: Other DNA sequences in this sample translate to the same CDR3. V is TRBV7-2 and J is TRBJ2-7; D unresolved. The length of the CDR3 is 11 residues. Germline-derived CDR1 and CDR2 are SGHTA and FQGNSA. Trimming pared 5 bases from V and 2 bases from J, leaving 4 bases between. This chain's CDR3 is CASSPAYEQYF. CDR3 DNA: TGTGCCAGCAGCCCCGCCTACGAGCAGTACTTC.